This entry features one T cell receptor beta chain sequence. Its specificity is unknown. A second about 6 to 11 cycle PCR used barcoded and J-beta primers. TCRdb recomputed calls from the 5' RACE reads with MiXCR, one row per CDR3 protein. In the table there are roughly 1,000,000 distinct CDR3 sequences, under 30% of which are singletons. These data belong to a study of blood T cells in healthy people across ages. Study-wide results and limits: Long-lived donors exceeded aged donors in naive CD4+ cells and diversity.

This sample also belongs to another study, concerning T cells of mothers and their children.

The clonotype was recovered from a girl aged 2 to 9 in good health. Input material: blood.

In nucleotides, the CDR3 is TGTGCCAGCAGCCAAGGTCGATCTAATTCACCCCTCCACTTT. This sequence encodes CASSQGRSNSPLHF. The chain links TRBV4-2 to TRBJ1-6; D gene ambiguous. CDR3 length: 14 residues. In germline, CDR1 is LGHNA, CDR2 YNFKEQ. V lost 1 base, J lost 6 bases, and 7 bases lay in between.